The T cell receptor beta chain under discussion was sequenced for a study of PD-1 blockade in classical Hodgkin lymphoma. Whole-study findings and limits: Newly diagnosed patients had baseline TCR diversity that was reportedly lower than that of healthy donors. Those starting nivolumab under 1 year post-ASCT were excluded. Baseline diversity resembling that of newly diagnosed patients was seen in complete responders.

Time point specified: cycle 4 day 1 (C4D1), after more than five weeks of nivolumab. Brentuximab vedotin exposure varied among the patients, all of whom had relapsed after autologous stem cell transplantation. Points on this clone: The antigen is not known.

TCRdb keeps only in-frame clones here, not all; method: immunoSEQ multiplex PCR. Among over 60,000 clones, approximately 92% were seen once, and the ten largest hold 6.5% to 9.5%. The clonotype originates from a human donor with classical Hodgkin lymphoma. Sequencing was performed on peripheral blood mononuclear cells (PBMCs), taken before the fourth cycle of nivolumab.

The CDR3 DNA follows: TGCGCCAGCAGCCAATGGACAGTCGCGGGGACCCAGTACTTC. It specifies CASSQWTVAGTQYF. The chain is built from TRBV4-1 and TRBJ2-5; tentative D call: TRBD1 (6 bases). The V gene lost 2 bases and the J gene lost 7 bases, with 14 bases spanning the gap. Germline CDR1 MGHRA, CDR2 YSYEKL. This CDR3 has 14 amino acids.